A selection of T cell receptor beta chains follows, all from one sample in a study of cytomegalovirus exposure and HLA in healthy donors. Repertoires were generated with immunoSEQ multiplex PCR, while TCRdb's copy carries only in-frame clones and drops some. In the table there are 200,000 or so clones, about four fifths of which are singletons. Source material: PBMCs. The source of these receptors is a man younger than 30 in good health and CMV-seropositive. CDR3s include the opening cysteine and the closing phenylalanine or tryptophan. D genes are given only for firm matches.

>TRBV27|TRBD2
CASSLTGGLSETQYF
>TRBV7-2|TRBD1
CASSSDRQGLYGYTF
>TRBV28|-
CASSWGAESYGYTF
>TRBV27|TRBD2
CASSPQSGLAEETQYF
>TRBV29-1|-
CSVEGFGGYEQYF
>TRBV7-2|TRBD2
CASTPAGLAGGETQYF
>TRBV28|-
CASSSPQGGGYTF
>TRBV5-8|TRBD2
CASSLDLAVNEQFF
>TRBV28|-
CASSFQLANQHF
>TRBV9|-
CASSVGVSAYEQYF
>TRBV7-9|-
CASGWLVGEQFF
>TRBV27|TRBD1
CASRKTGQGHYGYTF
>TRBV2|-
CASSEARVSRDTEAFF
>TRBV4-1|-
CASSLEYSNQPQHF
>TRBV19|-
CASSIERVGGYNEQFF
>TRBV9|-
CASSPDNLGNTIYF
>TRBV30|-
CAWSVGSNEQFF
>TRBV18|TRBD1
CASSLDRGNEKLFF
>TRBV10-3|TRBD1
CAISPGQGNQPQHF
>TRBV4-3|-
CASSQEGRGSYEQYF
>TRBV11-2|TRBD2
CASSLGASGSSYEQYF
>TRBV27|-
CASSLSSALTDTQYF
>TRBV9|-
CASSVAGDTSYEQYF
>TRBV14|TRBD1
CASSHTTGSEAFF
>TRBV18|TRBD2
CASSPSGGTGELFF
>TRBV9|-
CASSVEGENTEAFF
>TRBV7-2|TRBD2
CASSTKGLARGEQYF
>TRBV27|-
CASSFTGKMDEQFF
>TRBV9|-
CASSPGGGNTEAFF
>TRBV4-2|-
CASSQGEDRSTDTQYF
>TRBV29-1|-
CSVDQGKTGGSYGYTF